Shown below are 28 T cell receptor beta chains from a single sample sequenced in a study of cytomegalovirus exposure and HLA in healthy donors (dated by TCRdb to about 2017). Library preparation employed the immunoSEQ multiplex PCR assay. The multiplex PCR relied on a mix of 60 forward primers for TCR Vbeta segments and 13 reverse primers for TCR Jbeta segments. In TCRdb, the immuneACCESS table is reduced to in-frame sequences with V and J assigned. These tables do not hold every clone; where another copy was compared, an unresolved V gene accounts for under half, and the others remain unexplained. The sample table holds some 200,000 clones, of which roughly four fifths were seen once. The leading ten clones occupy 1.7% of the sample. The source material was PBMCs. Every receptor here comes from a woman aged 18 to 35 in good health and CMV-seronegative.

The CDR3 sequence is CASSSGLAEAKNIQYF. CDR3 in DNA: TGTGCCAGTAGTTCTGGGCTAGCCGAAGCCAAAAACATTCAGTACTTC. The rearrangement joins TRBV19 to TRBJ2-4, with D maybe TRBD2 (5 bases). The germline gives CDR1 LNHDA, CDR2 SQIVND (reference sequence). The length of the CDR3 is 16 residues. V was clipped by 5 bases and J by 0 bases, with 14 bases between them.

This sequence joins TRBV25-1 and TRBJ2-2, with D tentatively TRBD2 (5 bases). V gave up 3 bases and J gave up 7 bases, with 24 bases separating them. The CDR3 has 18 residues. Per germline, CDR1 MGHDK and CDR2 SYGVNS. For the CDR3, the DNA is TGTGCCAGCAGTGACATTGGGCTATTGGGAGAACCGGTCGGGGAGCTGTTTTTT. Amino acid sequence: CASSDIGLLGEPVGELFF.

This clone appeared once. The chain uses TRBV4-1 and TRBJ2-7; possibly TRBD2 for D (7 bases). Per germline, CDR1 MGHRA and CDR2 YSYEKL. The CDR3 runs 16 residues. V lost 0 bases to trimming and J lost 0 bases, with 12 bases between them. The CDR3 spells CASSQESGTFSYEQYV. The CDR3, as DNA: TGCGCCAGCAGCCAAGAGAGCGGGACATTCTCCTACGAGCAGTACGTC.

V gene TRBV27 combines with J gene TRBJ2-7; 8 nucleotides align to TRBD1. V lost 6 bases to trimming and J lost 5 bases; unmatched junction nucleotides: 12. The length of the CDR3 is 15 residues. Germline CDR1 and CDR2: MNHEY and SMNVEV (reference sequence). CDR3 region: CASSSPRTGLNEQYV. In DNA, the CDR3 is TGTGCCAGCAGCTCCCCTCGGACAGGGCTCAACGAGCAGTACGTC.

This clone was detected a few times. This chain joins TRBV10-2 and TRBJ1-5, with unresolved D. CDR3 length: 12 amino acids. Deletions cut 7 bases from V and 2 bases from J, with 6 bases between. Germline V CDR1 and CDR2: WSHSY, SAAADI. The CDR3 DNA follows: TGCGCCAGCACCCCAGGCAATCAGCCCCAGCATTTT. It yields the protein CASTPGNQPQHF.

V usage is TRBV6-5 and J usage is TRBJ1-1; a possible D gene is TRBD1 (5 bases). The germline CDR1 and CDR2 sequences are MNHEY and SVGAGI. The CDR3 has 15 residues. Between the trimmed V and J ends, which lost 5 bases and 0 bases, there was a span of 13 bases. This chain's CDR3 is CASSTSPRVNTEAFF. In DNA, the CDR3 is TGTGCCAGCAGTACCTCCCCCAGGGTGAACACTGAAGCTTTCTTT.

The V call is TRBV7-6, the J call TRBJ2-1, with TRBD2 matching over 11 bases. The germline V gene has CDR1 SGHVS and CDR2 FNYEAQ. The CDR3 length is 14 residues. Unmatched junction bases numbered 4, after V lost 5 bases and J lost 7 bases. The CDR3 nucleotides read TGTGCCAGCAGCCCAGGGACTAGCGGTAATGAGCAGTTCTTC. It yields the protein CASSPGTSGNEQFF.

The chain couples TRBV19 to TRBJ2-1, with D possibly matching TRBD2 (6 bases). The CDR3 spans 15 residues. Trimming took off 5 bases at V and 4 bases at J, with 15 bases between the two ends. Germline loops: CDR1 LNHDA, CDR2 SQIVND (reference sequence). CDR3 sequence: CASSLGLAKYNEQFF. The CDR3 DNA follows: TGTGCCAGTAGTCTAGGCCTAGCGAAATACAATGAGCAGTTCTTC.

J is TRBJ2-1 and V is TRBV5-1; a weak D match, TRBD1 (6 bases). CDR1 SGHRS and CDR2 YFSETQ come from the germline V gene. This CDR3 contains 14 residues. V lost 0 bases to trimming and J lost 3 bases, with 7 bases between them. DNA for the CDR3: TGCGCCAGCAGCTTGGAAGGGGGCTACAATGAGCAGTTCTTC. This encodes CASSLEGGYNEQFF.

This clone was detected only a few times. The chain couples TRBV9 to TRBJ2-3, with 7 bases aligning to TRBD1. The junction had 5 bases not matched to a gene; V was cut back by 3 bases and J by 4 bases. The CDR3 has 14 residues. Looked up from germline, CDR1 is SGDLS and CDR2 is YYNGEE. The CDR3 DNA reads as TGTGCCAGCAGCGCGGGACAGTTGCCAGATACGCAGTATTTT. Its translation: CASSAGQLPDTQYF.

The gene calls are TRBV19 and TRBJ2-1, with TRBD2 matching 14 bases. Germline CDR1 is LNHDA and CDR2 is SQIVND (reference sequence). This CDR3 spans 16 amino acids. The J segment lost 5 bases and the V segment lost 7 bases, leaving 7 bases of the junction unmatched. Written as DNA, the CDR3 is TGTGCCAGTACCCGGACTAGCGGGAGGCGAAACAATGAGCAGTTCTTC. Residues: CASTRTSGRRNNEQFF.

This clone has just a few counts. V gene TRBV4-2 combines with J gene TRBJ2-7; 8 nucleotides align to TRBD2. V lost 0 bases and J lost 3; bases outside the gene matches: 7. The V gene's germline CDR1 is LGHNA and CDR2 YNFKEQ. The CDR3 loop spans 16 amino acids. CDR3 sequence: CASSQDRSREDYEQYF. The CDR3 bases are TGTGCCAGCAGCCAAGATAGGTCGCGGGAGGACTACGAGCAGTACTTC.

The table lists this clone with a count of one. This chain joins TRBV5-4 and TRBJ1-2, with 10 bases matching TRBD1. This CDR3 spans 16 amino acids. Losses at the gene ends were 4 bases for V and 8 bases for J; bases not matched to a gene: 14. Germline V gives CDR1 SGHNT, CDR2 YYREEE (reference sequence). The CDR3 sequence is CASSPGTGALPWGYTF. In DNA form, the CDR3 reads TGTGCCAGCAGCCCCGGGACAGGGGCGCTTCCTTGGGGCTACACCTTC.

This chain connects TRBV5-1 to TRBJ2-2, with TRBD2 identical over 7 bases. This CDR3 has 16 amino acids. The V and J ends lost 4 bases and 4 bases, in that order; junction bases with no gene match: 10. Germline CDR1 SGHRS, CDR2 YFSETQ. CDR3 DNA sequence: TGCGCCAGCAGCCGGGGGGATAGCGGTGGCACCGGGGAGCTGTTTTTT. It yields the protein CASSRGDSGGTGELFF. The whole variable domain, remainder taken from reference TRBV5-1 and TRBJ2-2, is KAGVTQTPRYLIKTRGQQVTLSCSPISGHRSVSWYQQTPGQGLQFLFEYFSETQRNKGNFPGRFSGRQFSNSRSEMNVSTLELGDSALYLCASSRGDSGGTGELFFGEGSRLTVL.

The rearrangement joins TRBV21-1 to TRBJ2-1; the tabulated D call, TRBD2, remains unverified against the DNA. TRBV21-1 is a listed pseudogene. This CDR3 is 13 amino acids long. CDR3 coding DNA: TGTGCCAGCCGGGAGTACTCCTACAATGAGCAGTTCTTC. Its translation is CASREYSYNEQFF.

CDR3 in DNA: TGTGCCAGCAGATCGTACAGGGAATACGAGCAGTACGTC. Translated, it gives CASRSYREYEQYV. The chain recombines TRBV6-6 with TRBJ2-7; possible D gene TRBD1, 6 bases. The CDR3 has 13 residues. Germline CDR1 is MNHNY and CDR2 is SVGAGI (reference sequence). Trimming shortened V by 6 bases and J by 4 bases, and 13 bases separated the two germline ends.

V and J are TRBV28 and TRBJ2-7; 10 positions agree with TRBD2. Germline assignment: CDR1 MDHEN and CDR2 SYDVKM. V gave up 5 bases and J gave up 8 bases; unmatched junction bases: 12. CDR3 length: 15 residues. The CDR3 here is CASSPQAGGPYKQYF. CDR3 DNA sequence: TGTGCCAGCAGTCCTCAAGCGGGAGGGCCTTATAAGCAGTACTTC.

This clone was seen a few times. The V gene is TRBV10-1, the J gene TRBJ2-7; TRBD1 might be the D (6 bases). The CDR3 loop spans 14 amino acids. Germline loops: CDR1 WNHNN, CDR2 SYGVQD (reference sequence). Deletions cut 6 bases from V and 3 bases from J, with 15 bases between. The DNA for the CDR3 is TGCGCCAGCAGAGGACAGTCCAAACACTACGAGCAGTACGTC. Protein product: CASRGQSKHYEQYV.

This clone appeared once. CDR3 in amino acids: CASSTGTDTQYF. The CDR3 DNA sequence: TGCGCCAGCAGTACAGGAACAGATACGCAGTATTTT. V is TRBV10-1 and J is TRBJ2-3, with D perhaps TRBD1 (5 bases). Germline CDR1 is WNHNN and CDR2 is SYGVQD (reference sequence). V was trimmed by 5 bases and J by 3 bases, leaving 6 bases between them. The CDR3 length is 12 residues.

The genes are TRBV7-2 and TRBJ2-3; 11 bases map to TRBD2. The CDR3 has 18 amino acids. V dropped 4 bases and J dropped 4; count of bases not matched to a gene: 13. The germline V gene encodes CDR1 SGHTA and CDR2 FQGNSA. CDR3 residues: CASSSPPGLAAISDTQYF. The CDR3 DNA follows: TGTGCCAGCAGCTCCCCCCCGGGACTAGCGGCAATATCAGATACGCAGTATTTT.

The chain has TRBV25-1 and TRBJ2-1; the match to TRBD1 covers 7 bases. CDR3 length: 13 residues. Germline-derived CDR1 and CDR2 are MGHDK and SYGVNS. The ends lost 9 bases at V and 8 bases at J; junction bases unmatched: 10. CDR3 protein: CASSGEGADEQFF. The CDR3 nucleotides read TGTGCCAGTTCAGGTGAGGGGGCGGATGAGCAGTTCTTC.

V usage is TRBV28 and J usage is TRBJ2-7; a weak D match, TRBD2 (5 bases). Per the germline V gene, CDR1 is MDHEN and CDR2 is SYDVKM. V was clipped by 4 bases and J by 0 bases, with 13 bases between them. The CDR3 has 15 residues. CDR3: CASSSGILSSYEQYF. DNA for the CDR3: TGTGCCAGCAGTTCCGGGATCCTAAGCTCCTACGAGCAGTACTTC.

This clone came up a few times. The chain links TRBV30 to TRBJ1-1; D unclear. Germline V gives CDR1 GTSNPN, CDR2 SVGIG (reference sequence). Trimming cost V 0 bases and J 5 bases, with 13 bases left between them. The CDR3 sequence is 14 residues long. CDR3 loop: CAWSVRGPGTEAFF. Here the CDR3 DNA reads TGTGCCTGGAGTGTAAGAGGTCCGGGGACTGAAGCTTTCTTT. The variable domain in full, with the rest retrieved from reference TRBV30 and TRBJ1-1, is SQTIHQWPATLVQPVGSPLSLECTVEGTSNPNLYWYRQAAGRGLQLLFYSVGIGQISSEVPQNLSASRPQDRQFILSSKKLLLSDSGFYLCAWSVRGPGTEAFFGQGTRLTVV.

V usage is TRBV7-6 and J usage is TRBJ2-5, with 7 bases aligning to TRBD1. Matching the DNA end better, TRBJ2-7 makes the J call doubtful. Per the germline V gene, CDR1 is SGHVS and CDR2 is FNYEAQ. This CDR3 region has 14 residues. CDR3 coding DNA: TGTGCCAGCAGCTTGGGGGACAGTAACTACGAGCAGTACTTC. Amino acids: CASSLGDSNYEQYF.

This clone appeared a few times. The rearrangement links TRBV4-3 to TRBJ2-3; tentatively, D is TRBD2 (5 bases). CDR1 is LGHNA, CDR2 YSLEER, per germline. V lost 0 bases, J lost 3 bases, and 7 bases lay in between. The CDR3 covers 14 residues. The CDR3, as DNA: TGCGCCAGCAGCCAAGATAGAGGGACAGATACGCAGTATTTT. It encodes CASSQDRGTDTQYF.

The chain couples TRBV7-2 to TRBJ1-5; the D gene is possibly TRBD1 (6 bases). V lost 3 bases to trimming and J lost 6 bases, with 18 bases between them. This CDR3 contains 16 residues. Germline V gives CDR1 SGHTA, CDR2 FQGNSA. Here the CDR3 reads CASSLGGTGGGQPQHF. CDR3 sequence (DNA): TGTGCCAGCAGCTTGGGCGGTACGGGAGGGGGTCAGCCCCAGCATTTT.

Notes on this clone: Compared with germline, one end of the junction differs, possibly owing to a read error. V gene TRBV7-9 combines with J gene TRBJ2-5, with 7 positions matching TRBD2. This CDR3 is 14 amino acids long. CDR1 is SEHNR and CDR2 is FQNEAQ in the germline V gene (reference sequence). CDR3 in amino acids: CSSTEGGREETQYF. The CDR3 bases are TGTTCCAGCACCGAGGGAGGGAGGGAAGAGACCCAGTACTTC.

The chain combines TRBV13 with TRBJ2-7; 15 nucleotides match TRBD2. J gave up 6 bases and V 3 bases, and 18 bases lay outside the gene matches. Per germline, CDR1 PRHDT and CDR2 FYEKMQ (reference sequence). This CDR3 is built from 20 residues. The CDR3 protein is CASSLDGTSGRMPRRGEQYF. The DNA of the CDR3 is TGTGCCAGCAGCTTGGACGGGACTAGCGGGAGGATGCCCCGGAGAGGCGAGCAGTACTTC.